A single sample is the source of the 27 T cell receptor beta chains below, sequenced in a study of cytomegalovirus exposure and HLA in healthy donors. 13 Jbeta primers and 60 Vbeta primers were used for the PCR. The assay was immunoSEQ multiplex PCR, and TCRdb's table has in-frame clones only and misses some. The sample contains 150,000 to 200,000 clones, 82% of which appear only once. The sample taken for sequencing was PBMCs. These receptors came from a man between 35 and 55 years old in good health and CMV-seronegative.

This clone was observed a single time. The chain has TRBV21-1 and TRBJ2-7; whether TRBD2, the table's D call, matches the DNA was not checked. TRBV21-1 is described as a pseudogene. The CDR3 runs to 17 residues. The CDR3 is CASSKGGLAGDGDEQYF. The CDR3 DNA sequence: TGTGCCAGCAGCAAAGGGGGACTAGCGGGAGACGGTGACGAGCAGTACTTC.

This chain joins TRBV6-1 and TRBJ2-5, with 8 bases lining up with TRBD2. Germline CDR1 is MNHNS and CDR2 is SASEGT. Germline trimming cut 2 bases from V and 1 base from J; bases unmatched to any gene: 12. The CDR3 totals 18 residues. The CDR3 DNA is TGTGCCAGCAGTGAATCTGGGGGTAGCGGGGCCCTCCAAGAGACCCAGTACTTC. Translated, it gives CASSESGGSGALQETQYF.

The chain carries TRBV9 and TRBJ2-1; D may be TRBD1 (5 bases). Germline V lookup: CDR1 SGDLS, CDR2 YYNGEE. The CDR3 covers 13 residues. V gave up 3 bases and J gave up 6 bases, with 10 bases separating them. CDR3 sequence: CASSDPRVNEQFF. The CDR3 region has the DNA TGTGCCAGCAGCGACCCCAGGGTCAATGAGCAGTTCTTC.

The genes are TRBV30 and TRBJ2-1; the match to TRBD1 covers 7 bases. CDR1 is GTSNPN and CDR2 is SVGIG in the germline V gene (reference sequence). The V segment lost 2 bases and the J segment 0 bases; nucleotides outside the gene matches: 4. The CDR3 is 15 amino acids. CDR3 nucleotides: TGTGCCTGGAGTTGGACAGGCAGCTCCTACAATGAGCAGTTCTTC. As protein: CAWSWTGSSYNEQFF.

Written as DNA, the CDR3 is TGTGCCTGGAGCCCTGGGCTTCGGAGGCAGGGGGCGGATCAGCCCCAGCATTTT. Translated: CAWSPGLRRQGADQPQHF. The chain joins TRBV30 to TRBJ1-5; TRBD1 aligns across 8 bases. J gave up 5 bases and V 3 bases, and 18 bases lay outside the gene matches. CDR1 is GTSNPN and CDR2 is SVGIG in the germline V gene (reference sequence). The CDR3 spans 18 residues. The full variable domain, with the rest looked up from reference TRBV30 and TRBJ1-5, is SQTIHQWPATLVQPVGSPLSLECTVEGTSNPNLYWYRQAAGRGLQLLFYSVGIGQISSEVPQNLSASRPQDRQFILSSKKLLLSDSGFYLCAWSPGLRRQGADQPQHFGDGTRLSIL.

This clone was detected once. The CDR3, as DNA: TGTGCCAGCAGCCAGGGGAGGGGATACAATGAGCAGTTCTTC. Translating gives CASSQGRGYNEQFF. This sequence joins TRBV14 and TRBJ2-1; 7 bases match TRBD2. J gave up 4 bases and V 3 bases, and 3 bases lay outside the gene matches. This CDR3 has 14 residues. Germline V lookup: CDR1 SGHDN, CDR2 FVKESK.

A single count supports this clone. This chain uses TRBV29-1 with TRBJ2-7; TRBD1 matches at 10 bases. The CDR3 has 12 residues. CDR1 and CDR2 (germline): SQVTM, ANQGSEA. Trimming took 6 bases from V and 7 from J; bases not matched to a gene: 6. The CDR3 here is CSVGTGAGEQYF. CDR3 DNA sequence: TGCAGCGTCGGGACAGGGGCGGGAGAGCAGTACTTC.

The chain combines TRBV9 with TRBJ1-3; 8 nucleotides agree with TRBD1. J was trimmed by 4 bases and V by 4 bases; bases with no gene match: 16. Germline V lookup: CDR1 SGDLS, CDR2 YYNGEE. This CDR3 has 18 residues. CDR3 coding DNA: TGTGCCAGCAGCTCCACTGGACAGGGAAGAACTGGCGGAAACACCATATATTTT. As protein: CASSSTGQGRTGGNTIYF.

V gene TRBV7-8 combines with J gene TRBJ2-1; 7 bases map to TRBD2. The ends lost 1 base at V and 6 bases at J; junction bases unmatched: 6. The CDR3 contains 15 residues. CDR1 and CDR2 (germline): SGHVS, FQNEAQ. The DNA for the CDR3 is TGTGCCAGCAGCTTAGGTTCAGGGAGGGTCAATGAGCAGTTCTTC. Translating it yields CASSLGSGRVNEQFF.

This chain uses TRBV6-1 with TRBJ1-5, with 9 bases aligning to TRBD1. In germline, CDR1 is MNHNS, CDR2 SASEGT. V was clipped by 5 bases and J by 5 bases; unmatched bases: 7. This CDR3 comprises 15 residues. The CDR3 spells CASSRTQGADQPQHF. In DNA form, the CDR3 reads TGTGCCAGCAGTCGCACACAGGGGGCCGATCAGCCCCAGCATTTT.

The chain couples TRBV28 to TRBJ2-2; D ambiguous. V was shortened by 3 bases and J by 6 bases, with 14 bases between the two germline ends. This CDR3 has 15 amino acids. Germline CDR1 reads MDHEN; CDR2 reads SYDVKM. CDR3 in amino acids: CASSFSRVSAGELFF. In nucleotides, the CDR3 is TGTGCCAGCAGTTTTAGTCGAGTATCCGCCGGGGAGCTGTTTTTT.

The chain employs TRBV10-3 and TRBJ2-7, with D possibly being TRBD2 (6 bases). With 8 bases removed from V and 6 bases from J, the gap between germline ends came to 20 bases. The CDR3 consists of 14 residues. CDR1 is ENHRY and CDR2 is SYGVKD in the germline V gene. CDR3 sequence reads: CAISNRDSLGEQYF. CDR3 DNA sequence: TGTGCCATCTCCAACCGGGACTCCCTCGGCGAGCAGTACTTC.

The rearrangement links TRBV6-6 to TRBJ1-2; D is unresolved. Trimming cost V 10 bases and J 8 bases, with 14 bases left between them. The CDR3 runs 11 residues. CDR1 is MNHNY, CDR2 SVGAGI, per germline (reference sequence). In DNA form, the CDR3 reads TGTGCCATTCCCCTAGGCTACGGCTACACCTTC. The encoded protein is CAIPLGYGYTF.

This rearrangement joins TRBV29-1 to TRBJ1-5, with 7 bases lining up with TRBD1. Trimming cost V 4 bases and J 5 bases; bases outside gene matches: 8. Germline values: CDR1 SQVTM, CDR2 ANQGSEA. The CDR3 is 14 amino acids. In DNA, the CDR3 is TGCAGCGTTGCGGAGAGGGGGCAGGATCAGCCCCAGCATTTT. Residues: CSVAERGQDQPQHF. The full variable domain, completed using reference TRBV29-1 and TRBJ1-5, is SAVISQKPSRDICQRGTSLTIQCQVDSQVTMMFWYRQQPGQSLTLIATANQGSEATYESGFVIDKFPISRPNLTFSTLTVSNMSPEDSSIYLCSVAERGQDQPQHFGDGTRLSIL.

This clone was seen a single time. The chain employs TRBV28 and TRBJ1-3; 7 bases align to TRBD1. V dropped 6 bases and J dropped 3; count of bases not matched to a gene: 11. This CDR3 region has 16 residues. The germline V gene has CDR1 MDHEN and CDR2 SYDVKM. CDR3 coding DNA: TGTGCCAGCAGGCTCACAGGGGACTTAGGTGGAAACACCATATATTTT. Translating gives CASRLTGDLGGNTIYF.

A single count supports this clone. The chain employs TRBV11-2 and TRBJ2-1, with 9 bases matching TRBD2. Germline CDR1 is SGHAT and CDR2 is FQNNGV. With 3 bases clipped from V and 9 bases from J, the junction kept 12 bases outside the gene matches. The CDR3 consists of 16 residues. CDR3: CASSFYLAGGKSEQFF. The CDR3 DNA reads TGTGCCAGCAGCTTTTATCTTGCGGGGGGGAAGAGTGAGCAGTTCTTC.

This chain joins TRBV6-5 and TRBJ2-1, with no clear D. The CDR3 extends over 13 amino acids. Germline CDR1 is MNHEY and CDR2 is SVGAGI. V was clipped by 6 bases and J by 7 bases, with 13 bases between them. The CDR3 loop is CASSETQRNEQFF. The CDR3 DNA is TGTGCCAGCAGCGAGACGCAGAGGAATGAGCAGTTCTTC.

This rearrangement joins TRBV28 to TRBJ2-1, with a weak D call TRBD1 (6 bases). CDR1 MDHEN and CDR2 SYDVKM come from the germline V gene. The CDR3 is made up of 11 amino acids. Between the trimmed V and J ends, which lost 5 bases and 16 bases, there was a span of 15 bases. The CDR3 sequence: CASSPRGGPFF. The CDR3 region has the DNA TGTGCCAGCAGTCCGCGAGGGGGTCCTTTCTTC.

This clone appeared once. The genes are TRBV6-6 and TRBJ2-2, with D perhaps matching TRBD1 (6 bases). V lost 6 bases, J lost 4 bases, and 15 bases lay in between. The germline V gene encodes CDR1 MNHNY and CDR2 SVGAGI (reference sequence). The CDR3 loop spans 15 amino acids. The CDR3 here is CASRTYQGPTGELFF. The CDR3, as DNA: TGTGCCAGCAGAACCTACCAGGGGCCCACCGGGGAGCTGTTTTTT.

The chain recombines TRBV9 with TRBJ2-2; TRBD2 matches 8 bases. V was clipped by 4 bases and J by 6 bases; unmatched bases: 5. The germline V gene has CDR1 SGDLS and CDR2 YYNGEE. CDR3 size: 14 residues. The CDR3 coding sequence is TGTGCCAGCAGCCCACGGGAGGGAGCCGGGGAGCTGTTTTTT. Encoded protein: CASSPREGAGELFF.

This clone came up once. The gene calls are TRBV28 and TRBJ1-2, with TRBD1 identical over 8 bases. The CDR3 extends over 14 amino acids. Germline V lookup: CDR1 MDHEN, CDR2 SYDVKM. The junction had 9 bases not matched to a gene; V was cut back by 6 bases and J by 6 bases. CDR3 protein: CASRVTGVYDGYTF. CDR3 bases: TGTGCCAGCAGAGTGACAGGGGTATATGATGGCTACACCTTC.

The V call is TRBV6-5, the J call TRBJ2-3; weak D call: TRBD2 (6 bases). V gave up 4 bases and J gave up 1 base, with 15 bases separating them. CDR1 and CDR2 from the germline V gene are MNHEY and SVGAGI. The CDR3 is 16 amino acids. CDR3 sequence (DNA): TGTGCCAGCAGTTTCGGAGGGTCTATTGGCACAGATACGCAGTATTTT. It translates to CASSFGGSIGTDTQYF.

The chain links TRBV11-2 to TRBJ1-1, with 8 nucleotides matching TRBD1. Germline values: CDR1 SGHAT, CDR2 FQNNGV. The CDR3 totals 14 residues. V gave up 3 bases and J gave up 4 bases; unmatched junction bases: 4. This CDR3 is CASSLEQGGTEAFF. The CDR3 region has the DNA TGTGCCAGCAGCTTGGAACAGGGGGGCACTGAAGCTTTCTTT.

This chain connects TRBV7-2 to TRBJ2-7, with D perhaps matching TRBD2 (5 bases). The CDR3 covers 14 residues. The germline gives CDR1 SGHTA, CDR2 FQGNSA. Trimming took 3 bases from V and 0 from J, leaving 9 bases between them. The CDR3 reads CASSLEAYSYEQYF. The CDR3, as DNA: TGTGCCAGCAGCTTGGAGGCATACTCCTACGAGCAGTACTTC.

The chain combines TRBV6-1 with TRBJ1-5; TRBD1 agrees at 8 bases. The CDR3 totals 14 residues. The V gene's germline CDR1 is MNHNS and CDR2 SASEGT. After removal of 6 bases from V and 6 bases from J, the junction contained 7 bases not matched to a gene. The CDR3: CASRDRGSGQPQHF. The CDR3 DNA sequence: TGTGCCAGCAGAGACAGGGGAAGCGGTCAGCCCCAGCATTTT.

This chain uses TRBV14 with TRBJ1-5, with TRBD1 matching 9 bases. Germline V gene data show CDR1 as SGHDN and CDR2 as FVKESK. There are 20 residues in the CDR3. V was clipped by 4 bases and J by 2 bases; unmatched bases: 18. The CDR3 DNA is TGTGCCAGCAGCCCGGGGACAGGGTGCCGCCCCGGTGCTGGCAATCAGCCCCAGCATTTT. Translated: CASSPGTGCRPGAGNQPQHF.

CDR3 protein: CASELGRPFEYSNSPLHF. The CDR3 DNA reads as TGTGCCAGCGAACTAGGGAGGCCTTTCGAATACTCAAATTCACCCCTCCACTTT. The chain has TRBV2 and TRBJ1-6; D is uncertain. Germline CDR1 reads SNHLY; CDR2 reads FYNNEI. Trimming cost V 8 bases and J 7 bases, with 27 bases left between them. The CDR3 is 18 residues long. Looking up the rest from reference TRBV2 and TRBJ1-6 gives the full variable domain: EPEVTQTPSHQVTQMGQEVILRCVPISNHLYFYWYRQILGQKVEFLVSFYNNEISEKSEIFDDQFSVERPDGSNFTLKIRSTKLEDSAMYFCASELGRPFEYSNSPLHFGNGTRLTVT.